This TCR beta chain was found in a study of T cell responses to AZD1222 COVID-19 vaccine. Investigators merged groups given second doses at roughly 4 or roughly 12 weeks. About this clone: Its target is unknown.

Clones were read by immunoSEQ multiplex PCR, and TCRdb kept only the in-frame ones, dropping some. The repertoire consists of some 130,000 clones, with about nine tenths occurring once and the leading ten covering around 1%. CDR1 is SGHDT, CDR2 YYEEEE, per germline. Trimming shortened V by 5 bases and J by 4 bases, and 18 bases separated the two germline ends. The CDR3 totals 15 residues. Study results and caveats: The study found vaccine-associated CD4 TCRs spanning spike, dominant at 160-218 and 743-854. No day 14 peak samples; only post-peak repertoires were characterized.

V is TRBV5-6 and J is TRBJ1-1; no clear D gene. Source: peripheral blood, taken 28 days after the second AZD1222 dose. The origin of this receptor is an adult who received the AZD1222 COVID-19 vaccine. DNA of the CDR3: TGTGCCAGCAGTTGGACCGGTGTGGGTCCCACTGAAGCTTTCTTT. Its translation: CASSWTGVGPTEAFF.